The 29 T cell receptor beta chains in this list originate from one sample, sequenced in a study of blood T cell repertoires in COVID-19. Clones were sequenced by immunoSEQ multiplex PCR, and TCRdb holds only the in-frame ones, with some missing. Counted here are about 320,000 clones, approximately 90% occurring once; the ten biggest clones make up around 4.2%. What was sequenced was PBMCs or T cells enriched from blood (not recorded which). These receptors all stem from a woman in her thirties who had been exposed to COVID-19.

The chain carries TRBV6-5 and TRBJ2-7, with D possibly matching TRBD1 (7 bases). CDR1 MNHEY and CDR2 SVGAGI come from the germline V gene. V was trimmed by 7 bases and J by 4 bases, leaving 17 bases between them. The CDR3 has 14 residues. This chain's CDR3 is CASMRGDRSYEQYF. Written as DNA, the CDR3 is TGTGCCAGCATGAGGGGGGACAGATCTTACGAGCAGTACTTC.

The CDR3 DNA reads as TGTGCCAGCAGGCCCGGACAGGGGGAATCCTACGAGCAGTACTTC. It encodes CASRPGQGESYEQYF. The V call is TRBV5-6, the J call TRBJ2-7; 10 nucleotides align to TRBD1. CDR3 size: 15 residues. V lost 5 bases to trimming and J lost 1 base; unmatched junction nucleotides: 6. Germline V CDR1 and CDR2: SGHDT, YYEEEE.

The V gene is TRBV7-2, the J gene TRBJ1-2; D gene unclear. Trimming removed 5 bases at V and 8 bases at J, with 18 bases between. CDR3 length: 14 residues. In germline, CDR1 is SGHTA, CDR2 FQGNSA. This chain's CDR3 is CASSVSRGRGGYTF. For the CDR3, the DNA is TGTGCCAGCAGCGTGAGCCGAGGCAGAGGCGGCTACACCTTC.

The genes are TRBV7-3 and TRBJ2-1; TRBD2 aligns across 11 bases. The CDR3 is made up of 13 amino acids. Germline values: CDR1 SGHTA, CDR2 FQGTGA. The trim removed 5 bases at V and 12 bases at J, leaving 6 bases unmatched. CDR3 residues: CASSLSGLAVQFF. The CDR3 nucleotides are TGTGCCAGCAGCCTATCGGGACTAGCGGTGCAGTTCTTC.

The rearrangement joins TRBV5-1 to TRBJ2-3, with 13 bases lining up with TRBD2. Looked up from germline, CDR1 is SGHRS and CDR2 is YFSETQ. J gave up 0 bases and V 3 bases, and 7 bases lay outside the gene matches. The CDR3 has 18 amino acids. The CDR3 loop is CASSWGLAGYSSTDTQYF. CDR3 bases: TGCGCCAGCAGCTGGGGACTAGCGGGATATTCTAGCACAGATACGCAGTATTTT.

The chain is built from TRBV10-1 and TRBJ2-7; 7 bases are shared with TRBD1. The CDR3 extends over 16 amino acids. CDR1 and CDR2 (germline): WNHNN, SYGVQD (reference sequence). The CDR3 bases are TGCTCCGGCCCAAAGGGAGAAAAGGACAGGAACTACGAGCAGTACTTC. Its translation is CSGPKGEKDRNYEQYF.

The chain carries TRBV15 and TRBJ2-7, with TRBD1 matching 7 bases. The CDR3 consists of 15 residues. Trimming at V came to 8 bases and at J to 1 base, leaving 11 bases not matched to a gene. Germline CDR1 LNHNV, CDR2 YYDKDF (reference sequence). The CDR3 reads CATARGTGVSYEQYF. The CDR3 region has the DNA TGTGCCACCGCAAGGGGTACAGGGGTTTCCTACGAGCAGTACTTC.

The CDR3 spells CASSVDVGNSPLHF. CDR3 in DNA: TGTGCCAGCAGCGTAGATGTCGGTAATTCACCCCTCCACTTT. V gene TRBV9 combines with J gene TRBJ1-6; D unresolved. The CDR3 totals 14 residues. The germline gives CDR1 SGDLS, CDR2 YYNGEE. V lost 0 bases and J lost 6, with 7 bases in between.

The CDR3 is CASRDRETQYF. CDR3 bases: TGTGCCAGCCGGGACAGAGAGACCCAGTACTTC. The rearrangement links TRBV2 to TRBJ2-5; 7 nucleotides match TRBD1. Germline V gene data show CDR1 as SNHLY and CDR2 as FYNNEI. CDR3 length equals 11 residues. Trimming took 8 bases from V and 4 from J; bases not matched to a gene: 1. Using reference TRBV2 and TRBJ2-5 for the parts outside the CDR3, the full variable domain is EPEVTQTPSHQVTQMGQEVILRCVPISNHLYFYWYRQILGQKVEFLVSFYNNEISEKSEIFDDQFSVERPDGSNFTLKIRSTKLEDSAMYFCASRDRETQYFGPGTRLLVL.

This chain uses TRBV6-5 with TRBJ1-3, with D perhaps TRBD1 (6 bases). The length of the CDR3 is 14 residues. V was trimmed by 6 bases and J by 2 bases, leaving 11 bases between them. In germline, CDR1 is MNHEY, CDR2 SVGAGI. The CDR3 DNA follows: TGTGCCAGCAGGGCGGGGGCGGCTGGAAACACCATATATTTT. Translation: CASRAGAAGNTIYF.

Here the CDR3 reads CASRSDTEAFF. The CDR3 DNA reads as TGTGCCAGCAGGAGTGACACTGAAGCTTTCTTT. J is TRBJ1-1 and V is TRBV12-3 or TRBV12-4; D call uncertain. The CDR3 runs 11 residues. Trimming stripped 6 bases from V and 3 bases from J, with 5 bases between.

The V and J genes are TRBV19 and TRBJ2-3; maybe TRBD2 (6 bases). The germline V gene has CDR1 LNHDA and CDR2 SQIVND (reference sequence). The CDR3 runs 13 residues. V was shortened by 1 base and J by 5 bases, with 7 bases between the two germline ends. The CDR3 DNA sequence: TGTGCCAGTAGTATAGGGAGGGGAGATACGCAGTATTTT. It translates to CASSIGRGDTQYF.

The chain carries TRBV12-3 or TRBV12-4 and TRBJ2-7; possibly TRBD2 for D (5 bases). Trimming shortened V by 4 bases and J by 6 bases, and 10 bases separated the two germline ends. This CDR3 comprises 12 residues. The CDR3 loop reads CASSSGVGEQYF. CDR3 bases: TGTGCCAGCAGTTCCGGGGTGGGCGAGCAGTACTTC.

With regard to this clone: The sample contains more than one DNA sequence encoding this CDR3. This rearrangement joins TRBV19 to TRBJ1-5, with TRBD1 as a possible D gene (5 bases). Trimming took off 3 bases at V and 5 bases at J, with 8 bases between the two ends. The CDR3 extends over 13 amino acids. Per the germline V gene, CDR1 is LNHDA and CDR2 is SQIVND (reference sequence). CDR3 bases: TGTGCCAGTAGTATCGACAGCGATCAGCCCCAGCATTTT. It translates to CASSIDSDQPQHF.

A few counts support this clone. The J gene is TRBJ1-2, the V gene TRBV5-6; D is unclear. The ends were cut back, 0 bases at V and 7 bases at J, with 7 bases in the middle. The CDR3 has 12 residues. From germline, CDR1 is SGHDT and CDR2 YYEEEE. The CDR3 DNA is TGTGCCAGCAGCTTGGGCAACAGTGGCTACACCTTC. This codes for CASSLGNSGYTF.

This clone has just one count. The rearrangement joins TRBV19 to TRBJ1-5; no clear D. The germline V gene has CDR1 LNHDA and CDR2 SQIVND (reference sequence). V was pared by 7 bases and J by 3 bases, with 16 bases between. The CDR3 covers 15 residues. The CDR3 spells CASTPRRAPNQPQHF. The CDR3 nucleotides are TGTGCCAGTACCCCGAGGAGGGCCCCCAATCAGCCCCAGCATTTT.

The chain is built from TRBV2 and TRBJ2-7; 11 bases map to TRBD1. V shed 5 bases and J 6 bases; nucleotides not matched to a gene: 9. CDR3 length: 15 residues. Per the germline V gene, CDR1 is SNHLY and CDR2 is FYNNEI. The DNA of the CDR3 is TGTGCCAGCAGTCCGGGACAGGGGGTCTGGGGCGAGCAGTACTTC. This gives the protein CASSPGQGVWGEQYF.

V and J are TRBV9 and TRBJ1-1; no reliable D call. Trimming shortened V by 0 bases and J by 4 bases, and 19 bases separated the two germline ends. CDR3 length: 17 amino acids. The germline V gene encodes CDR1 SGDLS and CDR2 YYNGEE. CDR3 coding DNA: TGTGCCAGCAGCGTAGAAGCACAGACCCTTGTAGGCACTGAAGCTTTCTTT. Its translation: CASSVEAQTLVGTEAFF. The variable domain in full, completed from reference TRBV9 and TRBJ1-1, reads DSGVTQTPKHLITATGQRVTLRCSPRSGDLSVYWYQQSLDQGLQFLIQYYNGEERAKGNILERFSAQQFPDLHSELNLSSLELGDSALYFCASSVEAQTLVGTEAFFGQGTRLTVV.

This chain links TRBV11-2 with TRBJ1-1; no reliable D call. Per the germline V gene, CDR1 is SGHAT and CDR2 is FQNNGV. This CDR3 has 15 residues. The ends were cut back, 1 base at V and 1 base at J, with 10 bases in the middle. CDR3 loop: CASSLAGLGNTEAFF. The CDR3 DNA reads TGTGCCAGCAGCTTAGCAGGACTGGGGAACACTGAAGCTTTCTTT.

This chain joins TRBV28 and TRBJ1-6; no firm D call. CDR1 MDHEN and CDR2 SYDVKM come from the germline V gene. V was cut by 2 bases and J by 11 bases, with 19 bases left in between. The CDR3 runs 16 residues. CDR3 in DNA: TGTGCCAGCAGTTTAGGGATCAGACTACAGTCCACACCCCTCCACTTT. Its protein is CASSLGIRLQSTPLHF.

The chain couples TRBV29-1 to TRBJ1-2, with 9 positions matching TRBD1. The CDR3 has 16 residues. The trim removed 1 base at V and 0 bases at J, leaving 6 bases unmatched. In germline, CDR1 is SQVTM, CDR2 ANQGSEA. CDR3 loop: CSVEGTTGGTNYGYTF. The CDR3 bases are TGCAGCGTTGAAGGGACGACAGGGGGGACTAACTATGGCTACACCTTC.

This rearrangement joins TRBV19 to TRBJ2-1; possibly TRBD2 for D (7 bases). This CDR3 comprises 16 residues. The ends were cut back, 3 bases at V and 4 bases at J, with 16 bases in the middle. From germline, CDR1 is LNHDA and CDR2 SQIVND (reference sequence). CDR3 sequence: CASSIRSAGAYNEQFF. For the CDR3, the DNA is TGTGCCAGTAGTATTAGATCGGCGGGGGCTTACAATGAGCAGTTCTTC.

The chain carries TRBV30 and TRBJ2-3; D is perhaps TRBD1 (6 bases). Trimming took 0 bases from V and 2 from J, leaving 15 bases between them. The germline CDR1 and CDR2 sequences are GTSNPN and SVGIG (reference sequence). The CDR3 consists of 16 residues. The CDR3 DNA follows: TGTGCCTGGAGTGTGAGGCAGGGGAGATCCACAGATACGCAGTATTTT. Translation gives CAWSVRQGRSTDTQYF.

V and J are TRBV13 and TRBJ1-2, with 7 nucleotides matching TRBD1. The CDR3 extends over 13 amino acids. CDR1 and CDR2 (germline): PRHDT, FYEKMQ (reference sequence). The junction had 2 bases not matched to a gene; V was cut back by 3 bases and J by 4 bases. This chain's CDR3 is CASSLRTGYGYTF. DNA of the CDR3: TGTGCCAGCAGCTTGAGGACAGGCTATGGCTACACCTTC. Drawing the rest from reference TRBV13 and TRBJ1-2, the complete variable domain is AAGVIQSPRHLIKEKRETATLKCYPIPRHDTVYWYQQGPGQDPQFLISFYEKMQSDKGSIPDRFSAQQFSDYHSELNMSSLELGDSALYFCASSLRTGYGYTFGSGTRLTVV.

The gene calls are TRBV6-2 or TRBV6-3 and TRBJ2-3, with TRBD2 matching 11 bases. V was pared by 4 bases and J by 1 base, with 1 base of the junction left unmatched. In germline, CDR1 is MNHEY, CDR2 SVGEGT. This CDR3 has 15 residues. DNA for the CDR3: TGTGCCAGCAGTTTTAGCGGGGGGGGCACAGATACGCAGTATTTT. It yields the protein CASSFSGGGTDTQYF.

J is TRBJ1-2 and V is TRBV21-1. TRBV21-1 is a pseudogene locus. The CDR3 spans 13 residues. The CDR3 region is CASSHRPLHGYTF. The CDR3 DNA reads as TGTGCCAGCAGCCACCGCCCCCTACATGGCTACACCTTC.

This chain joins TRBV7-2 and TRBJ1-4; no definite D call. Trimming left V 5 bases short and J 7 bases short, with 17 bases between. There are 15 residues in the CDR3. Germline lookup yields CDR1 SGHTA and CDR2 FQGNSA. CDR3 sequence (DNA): TGTGCCAGCAGCCCTTCCGGGGTGTCGGGTGAAAAACTGTTTTTT. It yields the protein CASSPSGVSGEKLFF.

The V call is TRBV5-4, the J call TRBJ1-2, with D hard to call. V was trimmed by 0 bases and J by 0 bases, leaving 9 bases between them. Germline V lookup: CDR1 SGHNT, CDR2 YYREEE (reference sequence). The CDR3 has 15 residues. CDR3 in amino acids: CASSLAGSSNYGYTF. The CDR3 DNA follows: TGTGCCAGCAGCTTGGCTGGGAGTTCTAACTATGGCTACACCTTC.

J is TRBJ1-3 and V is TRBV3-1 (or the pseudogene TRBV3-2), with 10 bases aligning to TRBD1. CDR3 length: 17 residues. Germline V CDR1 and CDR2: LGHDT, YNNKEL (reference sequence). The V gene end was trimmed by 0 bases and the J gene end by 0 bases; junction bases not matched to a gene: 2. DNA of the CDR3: TGTGCCAGCAGCCAAGAGACAGGGGGCCCCTCTGGAAACACCATATATTTT. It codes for CASSQETGGPSGNTIYF.